The present TCR beta chain was sequenced within a study of T cell repertoires in cytomegalovirus infection. TCRdb re-analysed the reads in MiXCR, keeping a single row per CDR3 protein. The sample has about 920,000 distinct CDR3 sequences, approximately 33% seen once; the top ten hold around 15%. This clonotype was observed many times. No antigen is known for it. The CDR3 extends over 12 amino acids. V trimming: 4 bases; J trimming: 10 bases; junction bases outside the gene matches: 4. Germline-derived CDR1 and CDR2 are SGHVS and FNYEAQ. The sequence was collected from a human donor in good health (CMV status not recorded). Some clones in this sample may be carry-over from other donors' samples. This rearrangement joins TRBV7-6 to TRBJ2-1; the match to TRBD1 covers 7 bases. The sequencing used cultured CD8+ T cells from PBMCs, collected from culture after CMV antigen stimulation. CDR3 DNA sequence: TGTGCCAGCAGCTCCGACAGGGTCGAGCAGTTCTTC. Amino acid sequence: CASSSDRVEQFF. Full variable domain (remainder filled in from reference TRBV7-6 and TRBJ2-1): GAGVSQSPRYKVTKRGQDVALRCDPISGHVSLYWYRQALGQGPEFLTYFNYEAQQDKSGLPNDRFSAERPEGSISTLTIQRTEQRDSAMYRCASSSDRVEQFFGPGTRLTVL.